The 32 T cell receptor beta chains below all came from one sample that was sequenced in a study of blood T cell repertoires in COVID-19. Here immunoSEQ multiplex PCR was the method, and the copy in TCRdb shows in-frame clones only, minus some. The sample consists of 300,000 to 350,000 clones, 75% to 90% of them appearing once. The sample comprised peripheral blood. Receptors were obtained from a woman in her 50s with COVID-19, enrolled during active disease.

The CDR3 reads CASSPTSGRGDTQYF. As DNA, the CDR3 is TGTGCCAGCAGCCCGACTAGCGGGCGGGGAGATACGCAGTATTTT. The chain combines TRBV13 with TRBJ2-3; TRBD2 aligns across 10 bases. Germline V CDR1 and CDR2: PRHDT, FYEKMQ (reference sequence). The CDR3 consists of 15 residues. J was trimmed by 5 bases and V by 5 bases; bases with no gene match: 7. The whole variable domain, remainder taken from reference TRBV13 and TRBJ2-3, is AAGVIQSPRHLIKEKRETATLKCYPIPRHDTVYWYQQGPGQDPQFLISFYEKMQSDKGSIPDRFSAQQFSDYHSELNMSSLELGDSALYFCASSPTSGRGDTQYFGPGTRLTVL.

This clone came up once. J is TRBJ2-7 and V is TRBV10-1; 14 positions agree with TRBD2. V trimming: 2 bases; J trimming: 6 bases; junction bases outside the gene matches: 6. The CDR3 spans 16 residues. Germline CDR1 WNHNN, CDR2 SYGVQD (reference sequence). CDR3 DNA sequence: TGCGCCAGCAGTGAGCGGAGACTAGCGGGAGGGCGCGAGCAGTACTTC. Its translation: CASSERRLAGGREQYF.

This chain uses TRBV9 with TRBJ1-3; D gene unclear. The germline V gene has CDR1 SGDLS and CDR2 YYNGEE. Trimming pared 6 bases from V and 0 bases from J, leaving 22 bases between. This CDR3 comprises 18 residues. CDR3 amino acids: CASTPGVWESLSGNTIYF. The CDR3, as DNA: TGTGCCAGCACCCCCGGCGTGTGGGAGTCCCTCTCTGGAAACACCATATATTTT.

The chain employs TRBV9 and TRBJ1-2; D is uncertain. The CDR3 extends over 14 amino acids. Germline CDR1 SGDLS, CDR2 YYNGEE. Trimming took 5 bases from V and 3 from J, leaving 14 bases between them. CDR3 DNA: TGTGCCAGCAGTAACTCCCCGAGGGACTATGGCTACACCTTC. This codes for CASSNSPRDYGYTF.

This chain links TRBV18 with TRBJ1-6; D remains unclear. Between the trimmed V and J ends, which lost 3 bases and 10 bases, there was a span of 16 bases. This CDR3 spans 15 amino acids. Germline V gene lookup returns CDR1 KGHSH and CDR2 LQKENI. The CDR3 sequence: CASSPPWGEGSPLHF. The CDR3 bases are TGTGCCAGCTCACCTCCTTGGGGAGAAGGCTCACCCCTCCACTTT.

CDR3 in amino acids: CASLPPTMNTEAFF. For the CDR3, the DNA is TGTGCCAGCCTACCCCCTACCATGAACACTGAAGCTTTCTTT. The chain is built from TRBV6-5 and TRBJ1-1; D remains unclear. CDR1 and CDR2 from the germline V gene are MNHEY and SVGAGI. The germline V and J ends were trimmed by 8 bases and 0 bases, with 13 bases remaining between them. The CDR3 runs to 14 residues.

V and J are TRBV15 and TRBJ2-5; 10 positions agree with TRBD2. V dropped 1 base and J dropped 5; count of bases not matched to a gene: 16. The CDR3 totals 19 residues. The germline V gene encodes CDR1 LNHNV and CDR2 YYDKDF (reference sequence). CDR3 residues: CATSRGEGLAGVGGETQYF. CDR3 nucleotide sequence: TGTGCCACCAGCAGAGGGGAGGGCCTAGCGGGAGTAGGAGGGGAGACCCAGTACTTC.

This rearrangement joins TRBV19 to TRBJ1-1; D is unresolved. V was clipped by 6 bases and J by 1 base, with 6 bases between them. This CDR3 spans 12 amino acids. Germline loops: CDR1 LNHDA, CDR2 SQIVND (reference sequence). The CDR3 loop reads CASSTGNTEAFF. CDR3 DNA sequence: TGTGCCAGTAGCACGGGGAACACTGAAGCTTTCTTT.

CDR3 region: CASSSGEGPETQYF. In DNA, the CDR3 is TGCGCCAGCAGCTCAGGGGAAGGCCCAGAGACCCAGTACTTC. The chain couples TRBV5-1 to TRBJ2-5; a weak D match, TRBD1 (6 bases). Trimming took off 3 bases at V and 4 bases at J, with 13 bases between the two ends. CDR3 length equals 14 residues. The germline V gene has CDR1 SGHRS and CDR2 YFSETQ.

The V gene is TRBV11-3, the J gene TRBJ1-2; D possibly corresponds to TRBD1 (6 bases). The CDR3 runs 14 residues. Germline loops: CDR1 SGHNT, CDR2 YENEEA. Trimming stripped 3 bases from V and 4 bases from J, with 12 bases between. In DNA, the CDR3 is TGTGCCAGCAGCTTTACAGGGAAGGGCTATGGCTACACCTTC. Encoded protein: CASSFTGKGYGYTF.

The chain carries TRBV19 and TRBJ2-5, with 8 bases fitting TRBD2. CDR1 and CDR2 from the germline V gene are LNHDA and SQIVND (reference sequence). The CDR3 covers 16 residues. Trimming cost V 2 bases and J 4 bases; bases outside gene matches: 9. The CDR3 protein is CASSIFAGGGGETQYF. CDR3 coding DNA: TGTGCCAGTAGTATATTTGCGGGAGGAGGTGGAGAGACCCAGTACTTC.

The genes are TRBV27 and TRBJ1-2; tentative D call: TRBD1 (6 bases). There are 15 residues in the CDR3. Trimming removed 8 bases from V and 6 bases from J, with 22 bases in between. CDR1 and CDR2 (germline): MNHEY, SMNVEV (reference sequence). Written as DNA, the CDR3 is TGTGCCAGCCGTGTGGGGGAACAGGGTTTTGATGGCTACACCTTC. Its translation is CASRVGEQGFDGYTF.

For this clone: Sequence at one end of the junction differs from germline and may be a read error. This rearrangement joins TRBV3-1 (or the pseudogene TRBV3-2) to TRBJ2-1, with 9 bases lining up with TRBD1. The germline gives CDR1 LGHDT, CDR2 YNNKEL (reference sequence). The CDR3 length is 14 residues. This CDR3 is CASSLGQGVNGQFF. CDR3 sequence (DNA): TGTGCCAGCAGCCTGGGACAGGGTGTAAATGGGCAGTTCTTC.

The genes are TRBV18 and TRBJ1-1, with D possibly being TRBD1 (6 bases). The CDR3 totals 13 residues. Germline CDR1 KGHSH, CDR2 LQKENI. Between the trimmed V and J ends, which lost 6 bases and 7 bases, there was a span of 15 bases. In DNA form, the CDR3 reads TGTGCCAGCTCCCAGAACAGGGAAGGTGAAGCTTTCTTT. This codes for CASSQNREGEAFF.

This clone was counted a single time. The rearrangement joins TRBV7-2 to TRBJ1-4, with D perhaps matching TRBD1 (6 bases). CDR1 is SGHTA, CDR2 FQGNSA, per germline. Deletions cut 4 bases from V and 10 bases from J, with 19 bases between. The CDR3 contains 15 residues. The CDR3 DNA sequence: TGTGCCAGCAGCTCTATACAGGGCTCTATGGGAAAACTGTTTTTT. This gives the protein CASSSIQGSMGKLFF.

This sequence joins TRBV5-1 and TRBJ2-7; D might be TRBD1 (7 bases). Germline-derived CDR1 and CDR2 are SGHRS and YFSETQ. This CDR3 is 15 amino acids long. Trimming took off 1 base at V and 0 bases at J, with 11 bases between the two ends. The CDR3 sequence is CASSLNRGLSYEQYF. In DNA, the CDR3 is TGCGCCAGCAGCTTGAACAGGGGACTCTCCTACGAGCAGTACTTC.

The chain uses TRBV9 and TRBJ2-3, with D tentatively TRBD2 (5 bases). The CDR3 is 17 amino acids. Germline V gene data show CDR1 as SGDLS and CDR2 as YYNGEE. The V gene lost 4 bases and the J gene lost 1 base, with 19 bases spanning the gap. The CDR3 DNA follows: TGTGCCAGCAGCCCAAGAGGGCCCGGAGGAGGCACAGATACGCAGTATTTT. Translating gives CASSPRGPGGGTDTQYF.

The rearrangement uses TRBV6-5 and TRBJ2-1, with 8 bases aligning to TRBD2. The germline V gene has CDR1 MNHEY and CDR2 SVGAGI. The CDR3 has 14 residues. V trimming: 7 bases; J trimming: 9 bases; junction bases outside the gene matches: 11. The CDR3: CASTKDGRAGEQFF. In DNA, the CDR3 is TGTGCCAGCACCAAAGACGGGAGGGCCGGTGAGCAGTTCTTC.

This clone was recorded only once. The rearrangement links TRBV6-2 or TRBV6-3 to TRBJ2-5; 8 bases map to TRBD2. Germline loops: CDR1 MNHEY, CDR2 SVGEGT. The CDR3 consists of 18 residues. V was pared by 2 bases and J by 2 bases, with 13 bases of the junction left unmatched. The CDR3 DNA reads as TGTGCCAGCAGTTACAGGGCTAGCGGGTTCGGAGGGCAAGAGACCCAGTACTTC. Protein: CASSYRASGFGGQETQYF.

The V gene is TRBV7-2, the J gene TRBJ1-5; D remains ambiguous. The CDR3 extends over 15 amino acids. CDR1 is SGHTA and CDR2 is FQGNSA in the germline V gene. V was pared by 1 base and J by 1 base, with 8 bases between. The CDR3 DNA reads TGTGCCAGCAGCTTAGTTCGAGGGAGCAATCAGCCCCAGCATTTT. Its translation is CASSLVRGSNQPQHF. The whole variable domain, filled in from reference TRBV7-2 and TRBJ1-5, reads GAGVSQSPSNKVTEKGKDVELRCDPISGHTALYWYRQSLGQGLEFLIYFQGNSAPDKSGLPSDRFSAERTGGSVSTLTIQRTQQEDSAVYLCASSLVRGSNQPQHFGDGTRLSIL.

The gene calls are TRBV5-5 and TRBJ1-4, with TRBD1 matching over 8 bases. Per germline, CDR1 SGHKS and CDR2 YYEKEE (reference sequence). V was pared by 5 bases and J by 4 bases, with 4 bases of the junction left unmatched. The CDR3 is 14 residues long. The CDR3 here is CASSQGAYNEKLFF. CDR3 coding DNA: TGTGCCAGCAGTCAGGGGGCGTATAATGAAAAACTGTTTTTT.

V gene TRBV11-3 combines with J gene TRBJ1-1; TRBD1 matches at 9 bases. The V gene's germline CDR1 is SGHNT and CDR2 YENEEA. V lost 3 bases, J lost 4 bases, and 6 bases stayed unmatched. The CDR3 extends over 15 amino acids. The CDR3 sequence is CASSLKQGASTEAFF. The CDR3 DNA is TGTGCCAGCAGCTTGAAACAGGGGGCGAGCACTGAAGCTTTCTTT.

V is TRBV5-4 and J is TRBJ2-7; no reliable D call. CDR1 is SGHNT and CDR2 is YYREEE in the germline V gene (reference sequence). Trimming removed 7 bases at V and 1 base at J, with 27 bases between. This CDR3 has 18 amino acids. CDR3 sequence: CASSLDLGSPRGSYEQYF. Written as DNA, the CDR3 is TGTGCCAGCTCCCTAGATCTAGGCAGTCCCCGAGGATCCTACGAGCAGTACTTC.

J is TRBJ1-1 and V is TRBV11-2; D not resolved. This CDR3 is 14 amino acids long. Germline V CDR1 and CDR2: SGHAT, FQNNGV. The V end was cut by 5 bases, the J end by 6 bases, with 16 bases between. CDR3 DNA sequence: TGTGCCAGCAGCGCCGGTTACGGAGACGCTGAAGCTTTCTTT. Amino acids: CASSAGYGDAEAFF.

The chain links TRBV19 to TRBJ1-4; D is unresolved. Looked up from germline, CDR1 is LNHDA and CDR2 is SQIVND (reference sequence). The CDR3 consists of 14 residues. V gave up 3 bases and J gave up 4 bases, with 9 bases separating them. CDR3 sequence reads: CASSIGGYNEKLFF. CDR3 coding DNA: TGTGCCAGTAGTATTGGAGGGTATAATGAAAAACTGTTTTTT.

The J gene is TRBJ1-2, the V gene TRBV19; D remains ambiguous. Germline V CDR1 and CDR2: LNHDA, SQIVND (reference sequence). This CDR3 has 15 amino acids. V lost 3 bases, J lost 2 bases, and 13 bases lay in between. CDR3 sequence (DNA): TGTGCCAGTAGTATTCTGGCGGCTACAAACTATGGCTACACCTTC. This gives the protein CASSILAATNYGYTF.

The J gene is TRBJ1-5, the V gene TRBV20-1; D remains unclear. Per germline, CDR1 DFQATT and CDR2 SNEGSKA (reference sequence). The CDR3 covers 14 residues. With 3 bases removed from V and 2 bases from J, the gap between germline ends came to 11 bases. The CDR3, as DNA: TGCAGTGCTAGTCGGTCTCCCGGCAATCAGCCCCAGCATTTT. Amino acid sequence: CSASRSPGNQPQHF.

The chain employs TRBV19 and TRBJ2-1; 11 bases align to TRBD2. CDR1 LNHDA and CDR2 SQIVND come from the germline V gene (reference sequence). The V gene end was trimmed by 2 bases and the J gene end by 8 bases; junction bases not matched to a gene: 8. The CDR3 loop spans 16 amino acids. The CDR3 sequence is CASSIIAGGPRDEQFF. In DNA, the CDR3 is TGTGCCAGTAGTATAATAGCGGGAGGGCCACGGGATGAGCAGTTCTTC.

The chain has TRBV11-3 and TRBJ2-7; possibly TRBD2 for D (5 bases). The germline V and J ends were trimmed by 0 bases and 4 bases, with 7 bases remaining between them. Looked up from germline, CDR1 is SGHNT and CDR2 is YENEEA. The CDR3 length is 13 residues. The DNA of the CDR3 is TGTGCCAGCAGCTTAGAGGGAGCTTACGAGCAGTACTTC. Its translation: CASSLEGAYEQYF.

As regards this clone: Other nucleotide sequences from this sample produce the same CDR3. J is TRBJ2-3 and V is TRBV24-1; 14 nucleotides agree with TRBD2. The CDR3 consists of 16 residues. The V gene end was trimmed by 3 bases and the J gene end by 5 bases; junction bases not matched to a gene: 3. Germline V gene data show CDR1 as KGHDR and CDR2 as SFDVKD. The CDR3 protein is CATSDPGTSGRDTQYF. CDR3 DNA sequence: TGTGCCACCAGTGATCCCGGGACTAGCGGGAGAGATACGCAGTATTTT.

This clone is a singleton in its sample. V usage is TRBV9 and J usage is TRBJ2-2; D not resolved. V gave up 3 bases and J gave up 4 bases, with 7 bases separating them. This CDR3 contains 13 residues. CDR1 and CDR2 (germline): SGDLS, YYNGEE. CDR3 sequence reads: CASSETLTGELFF. Written as DNA, the CDR3 is TGTGCCAGCAGCGAGACACTCACCGGGGAGCTGTTTTTT.

This chain uses TRBV19 with TRBJ2-2, with TRBD2 as a possible D gene (6 bases). CDR1 and CDR2 (germline): LNHDA, SQIVND (reference sequence). Between the trimmed V and J ends, which lost 6 bases and 1 base, there was a span of 15 bases. The CDR3 sequence is 16 residues long. The CDR3 coding sequence is TGTGCCAGTAGATCCCTAGGACTATTGAACACCGGGGAGCTGTTTTTT. It is translated as CASRSLGLLNTGELFF.